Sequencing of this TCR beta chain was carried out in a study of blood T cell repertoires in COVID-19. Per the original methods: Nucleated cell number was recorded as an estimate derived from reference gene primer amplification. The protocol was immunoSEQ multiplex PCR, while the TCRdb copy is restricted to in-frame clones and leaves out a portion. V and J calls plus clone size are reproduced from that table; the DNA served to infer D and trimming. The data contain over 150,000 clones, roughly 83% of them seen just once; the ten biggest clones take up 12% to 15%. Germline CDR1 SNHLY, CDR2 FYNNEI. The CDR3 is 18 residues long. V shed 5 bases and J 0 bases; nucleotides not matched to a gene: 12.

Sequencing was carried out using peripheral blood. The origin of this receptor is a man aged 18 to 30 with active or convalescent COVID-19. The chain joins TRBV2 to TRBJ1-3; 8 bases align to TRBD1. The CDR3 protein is CASSRGQVPLSSGNTIYF. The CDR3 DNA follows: TGTGCCAGCAGTCGGGGACAGGTTCCTCTCAGCTCTGGAAACACCATATATTTT. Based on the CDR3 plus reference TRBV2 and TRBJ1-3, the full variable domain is EPEVTQTPSHQVTQMGQEVILRCVPISNHLYFYWYRQILGQKVEFLVSFYNNEISEKSEIFDDQFSVERPDGSNFTLKIRSTKLEDSAMYFCASSRGQVPLSSGNTIYFGEGSWLTVV.